The present entry profiles one TCR beta chain with its context. Antigen: not known. The sample carries other DNA sequences with the same CDR3. This PCR relied on a set of 60 Vbeta primers and 13 Jbeta primers. Data came from immunoSEQ multiplex PCR; TCRdb stores just in-frame clones and leaves some out. The table has 200,000 to 250,000 clones, more than 75% seen once; the top ten hold approximately 3.9%. These data originate in a study of cytomegalovirus exposure and HLA in healthy donors. Overall study context: Out of fewer than 400 genotyped donors, about 76% belonged to the Caucasian-associated ancestry cluster.

Study-wide results and caveats: Reports indicate that TCR beta sequences accurately predicted the HLA-A and HLA-B alleles of most subjects. A later analysis reportedly found fewer N-insertions in an Asian-associated ancestry cluster than the roughly 700-donor mean.

Nominal health characterized the donors when sampled, though unrecorded immune exposures were likely. Per germline, CDR1 SGHRS and CDR2 YFSETQ. The CDR3 has 14 residues. V lost 2 bases and J lost 0, with 9 bases in between. The source is a male donor in good health and CMV-seronegative. The source material was PBMCs. This chain uses TRBV5-1 with TRBJ2-7; the D gene is possibly TRBD2 (6 bases). The CDR3 loop reads CASSFLASSYEQYF. CDR3 sequence (DNA): TGCGCCAGCAGCTTTCTAGCGAGCTCCTACGAGCAGTACTTC.